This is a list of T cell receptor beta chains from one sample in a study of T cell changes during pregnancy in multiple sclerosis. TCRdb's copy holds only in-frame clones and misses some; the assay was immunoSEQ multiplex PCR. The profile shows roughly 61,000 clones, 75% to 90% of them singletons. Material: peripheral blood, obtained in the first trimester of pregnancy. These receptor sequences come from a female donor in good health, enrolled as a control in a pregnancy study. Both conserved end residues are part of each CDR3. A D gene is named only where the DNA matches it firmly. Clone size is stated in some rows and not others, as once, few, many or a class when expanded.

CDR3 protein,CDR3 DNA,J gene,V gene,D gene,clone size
CASSYVIEGDYGYTF,TGTGCCAGCAGTTACGTTATTGAGGGCGACTATGGCTACACCTTC,TRBJ1-2,TRBV6-6,.,.
CASTWGRSTPGANEKLFF,TGTGCCAGCACCTGGGGCAGGAGTACCCCAGGGGCTAATGAAAAACTGTTTTTT,TRBJ1-4,TRBV27,.,once
CASTEGDRGLLNTEAFF,TGCGCCAGCACCGAAGGGGACAGGGGTCTTTTGAACACTGAAGCTTTCTTT,TRBJ1-1,TRBV5-1,TRBD1,.
CASSLGQVNTGELFF,TGTGCCAGCTCCCTGGGACAGGTGAACACCGGGGAGCTGTTTTTT,TRBJ2-2,TRBV18,TRBD1,.
CASSLDSLNTEAFF,TGTGCCAGCAGCCTCGACAGCCTGAACACTGAAGCTTTCTTT,TRBJ1-1,TRBV6-5,.,.
CAWTRSGSSYEQYF,TGTGCCTGGACTCGATCGGGGTCCTCCTACGAGCAGTACTTC,TRBJ2-7,TRBV30,.,.
CASSRAVGQVDNEQFF,TGCGCCAGCAGCCGTGCGGTTGGACAGGTAGACAATGAGCAGTTCTTC,TRBJ2-1,TRBV4-1,TRBD1,.
CASGAGAPYGYTF,TGTGCTAGTGGCGCGGGGGCCCCCTATGGCTACACCTTC,TRBJ1-2,TRBV12-5,.,.
CASSQALSDGGYEQYF,TGCGCCAGCAGCCAAGCCCTCTCCGACGGGGGTTACGAGCAGTACTTC,TRBJ2-7,TRBV4-3,.,.
CASGSLGAGEQFF,TGTGCTAGTGGTAGCCTAGGGGCCGGGGAGCAGTTCTTC,TRBJ2-1,TRBV12-5,.,.
CASSGTGGQPQHF,TGTGCCAGCAGCGGGACAGGGGGCCAGCCCCAGCATTTT,TRBJ1-5,TRBV5-6,TRBD1,few
CASSTGLAEEQYF,TGTGCCAGCAGCACGGGACTAGCTGAGGAGCAGTACTTC,TRBJ2-7,TRBV5-6,TRBD2,.
CASSRGSTEAFF,TGTGCCAGCAGTAGGGGGTCTACTGAAGCTTTCTTT,TRBJ1-1,TRBV27,.,.
CASSQEGTGVPYGYTF,TGTGCCAGCAGCCAAGAGGGGACAGGGGTCCCCTATGGCTACACCTTC,TRBJ1-2,TRBV14,TRBD1,once
CASSLVNRGGEAFF,TGTGCCAGCAGCTTAGTTAACAGGGGGGGTGAAGCTTTCTTT,TRBJ1-1,TRBV7-2,TRBD1,.
CASSAGSGGRTEAFF,TGTGCCAGCAGCGCCGGTTCGGGGGGAAGAACTGAAGCTTTCTTT,TRBJ1-1,TRBV7-3,.,.
CASSPWGAGNTIYF,TGTGCCAGCAGCCCGTGGGGGGCTGGAAACACCATATATTTT,TRBJ1-3,TRBV7-2,.,.
CASRDRGRTGAFF,TGTGCCAGCAGAGACAGGGGACGGACAGGAGCTTTCTTT,TRBJ1-1,TRBV6-1,TRBD1,.
CASSQPIIAGGPSEQFF,TGTGCCAGCAGCCAGCCAATTATCGCGGGGGGACCTTCTGAGCAGTTCTTC,TRBJ2-1,TRBV4-2,TRBD2,.
CASSHGQEFNYGYTF,TGTGCCAGCAGCCATGGACAGGAGTTTAACTATGGCTACACCTTC,TRBJ1-2,TRBV6-5,TRBD1,.
CASSGTGGTPQHF,TGTGCCAGCAGTGGGACCGGGGGAACGCCCCAGCATTTT,TRBJ1-5,TRBV6-1,.,.
CASSLAGGEAETQYF,TGTGCCAGCAGCTTAGCAGGGGGGGAGGCAGAGACCCAGTACTTC,TRBJ2-5,TRBV7-2,.,.
CASSLAGSYQETQYF,TGTGCCAGTAGTCTGGCAGGGTCCTACCAAGAGACCCAGTACTTC,TRBJ2-5,TRBV19,.,.
CASSRGLAVVEQFF,TGTGCCAGCAGCCGGGGACTAGCGGTTGTTGAGCAGTTCTTC,TRBJ2-1,TRBV7-2,TRBD2,.
CASSLETATYEQYF,TGTGCCAGCAGCTTGGAGACAGCAACCTACGAGCAGTACTTC,TRBJ2-7,TRBV5-4,.,.